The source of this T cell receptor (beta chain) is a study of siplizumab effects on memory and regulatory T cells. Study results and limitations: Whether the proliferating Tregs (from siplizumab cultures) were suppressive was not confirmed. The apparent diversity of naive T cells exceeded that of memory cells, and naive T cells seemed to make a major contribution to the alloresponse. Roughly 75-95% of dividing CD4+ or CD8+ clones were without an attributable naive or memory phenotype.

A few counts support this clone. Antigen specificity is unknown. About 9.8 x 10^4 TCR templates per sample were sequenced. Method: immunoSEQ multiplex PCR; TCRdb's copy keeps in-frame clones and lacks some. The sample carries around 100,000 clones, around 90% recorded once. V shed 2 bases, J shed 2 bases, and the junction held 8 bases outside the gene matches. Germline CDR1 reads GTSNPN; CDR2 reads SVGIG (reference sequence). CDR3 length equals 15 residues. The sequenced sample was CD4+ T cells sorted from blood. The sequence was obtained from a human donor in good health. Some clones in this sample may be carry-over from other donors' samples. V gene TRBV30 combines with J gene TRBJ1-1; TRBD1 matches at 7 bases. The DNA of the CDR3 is TGTGCCTGGAGTCCCCTAGGACAGGATAACACTGAAGCTTTCTTT. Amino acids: CAWSPLGQDNTEAFF.